This TCR beta chain was obtained from a study of Graves' ophthalmopathy and Graves' hyperthyroidism (dated by TCRdb to about 2018). Describing the broader study: Peripheral blood was collected at initial diagnosis, prior to any treatment. TCR beta repertoire signatures were used to distinguish Graves' ophthalmopathy from Graves' hyperthyroidism and to predict progression to ophthalmopathy. In total, approximately 130 blood samples were TCR-sequenced: 40 to 45 ophthalmopathy, over 70 hyperthyroidism and some 17 hyperthyroidism-to-ophthalmopathy patients. To explore V-J signatures that separate ophthalmopathy from hyperthyroidism, a discovery set of 100 patients was enrolled, consisting of about 45 with ophthalmopathy and under 65 with stable hyperthyroidism. An independent validation cohort comprised 18 to 20 hyperthyroidism patients and roughly 15 patients who later progressed from hyperthyroidism to ophthalmopathy. In a handful of hyperthyroidism patients, the T-cell repertoire of thyroid tissue was compared with the T-cell repertoire of blood. After sampling, hyperthyroidism patients received methimazole starting at 30 mg daily, and ophthalmopathy patients received high-dose intravenous methylprednisolone.

This clonotype was seen more than once but under ten times. The specificity of this receptor is unknown. No per-base quality is available; no much larger clone lies one base away. Ophthalmopathy patients were characterized by moderately to severely active disease, a Clinical Activity Score of at least 3, a NOSPECS grade of at least 4, and a disease duration under 3 months. Anyone with other autoimmune diseases, uncontrolled infections, pregnancy or lactation was excluded from the study. Diagnosis was based on clinical symptoms, serum thyroxine, TRAb, thyroid ultrasound and orbital computed tomography. Using Ficoll-Paque density gradient centrifugation, PBMCs were isolated from about 10 ml of fresh peripheral blood. Total RNA was extracted with Trizol reagent and quality-checked on an Agilent 2100 Bioanalyzer. Counted from cysteine to phenylalanine, this CDR3 has 15 amino acids. The entry retains the CDR3 DNA only, 45 bases that are in frame from base 1. The V end loses 8 bases and the J end loses 6 bases, and a stretch of 22 bases separates them. The germline V gene gives CDR1 as SGHVS and CDR2 as FQNEAQ.

TCR beta CDR3 regions were amplified from RNA transcripts for repertoire sequencing. The first round of RT-PCR was done with HTBI primers and the Qiagen OneStep RT-PCR kit, and was followed by a second round of multiplex PCR, then size selection and purification. The libraries underwent paired-end sequencing with 100 bp reads on an Illumina HiSeq2000. As for the original processing: Reads were processed with SOAPnuke, discarding reads with adapters, uncalled bases, mean Phred below 15, or no exact constant-primer or identifier match. COPE v1.2.5 was used to merge high-quality paired reads. Each unique nucleotide sequence was defined as a clonotype, and clonotypes were aligned to IMGT TRB V, D and J references with MiTCR v1.1. The analysis was limited to V-J combinations with a frequency above 0.0001, which together covered around 99% of the repertoires. For each V-J combination, a TCR clonal expansion and chaos score was defined as the ratio of F50 clonal expansion to chaos observed in the TCRdist matrix. Welch's t-statistics and random forest were used to narrow the features down to more than 10 V-J combinations, which were then fed into a naive Bayes classifier. The similarity between thyroid and blood repertoires was quantified using the Morisita-Horn index. TCRdb's own reprocessing of the public reads used fastp at Q25 and MiXCR and kept productive beta chains. One record per CDR3 amino acid sequence lists the most common genes and DNA. The V and J calls come from TCRdb's annotation, not from the publication. The sample yields hundreds of thousands of distinct CDR3 sequences; 35% to 50% were counted once. Of the sample, 3.3% falls within the top ten clones.

Paper-wide results and their limitations: In validation, the model predicted ophthalmopathy progression with nearly 71% sensitivity and approximately 78% specificity; some 13 predicted patients were CT-confirmed with GO in a median of approximately six months. Ophthalmopathy was separated from stable hyperthyroidism by the 13-signature model with just under 90% sensitivity and about 83% specificity in cross-validation and with 80%/75% in the test set. Sample size was not predetermined statistically, and investigators were not blinded to group allocation. Most of the expanded thyroid clonotypes with a frequency above 0.001 were also detected in blood, and it was suggested that the thyroid immune response may be reflected by blood repertoires.

Sequencing was done on a sample of peripheral blood. Recombination connected TRBV7-8 to TRBJ1-2; no confident D gene assignment can be made. The TCR was taken from an adult man with Graves' ophthalmopathy. The CDR3 is CASSPGRAGQNGYTF. The DNA sequence is given as TGTGCCAGCTCCCCAGGCCGGGCTGGTCAGAATGGCTACACCTTC.